The next 23 T cell receptor beta chains were all read from a single sample in a study of blood T cells in healthy people across ages. Using a J-beta primer mix together with a sample-barcoded 5' primer, a second PCR was run for roughly 7 to 12 cycles. TCRdb re-analysed the 5' RACE reads in MiXCR, keeping a single row per CDR3 protein. The sample records hundreds of thousands of distinct CDR3 sequences, about 56% being singletons. The sequencing input was blood. The receptors here all came from a man aged 40-49 years in good health.

V and J are TRBV10-3 and TRBJ1-5; D gene unclear. This CDR3 is 14 amino acids long. CDR1 is ENHRY and CDR2 is SYGVKD in the germline V gene. The germline V and J ends were trimmed by 11 bases and 6 bases, with 20 bases remaining between them. CDR3 sequence (DNA): TGTGCCTCAGCGACGGAGGTGGTCAGTCAGCCCCAGCATTTT. It translates to CASATEVVSQPQHF.

This clonotype was detected only a few times. The V gene is TRBV5-1, the J gene TRBJ1-4, with TRBD1 identical over 7 bases. Unmatched junction bases numbered 15, after V lost 2 bases and J lost 11 bases. The germline V gene has CDR1 SGHRS and CDR2 YFSETQ. The CDR3 consists of 16 residues. CDR3 protein: CASSFNTGTAIVKLFF. Here the CDR3 DNA reads TGCGCCAGCAGCTTCAACACCGGGACAGCGATCGTGAAACTGTTTTTT. The variable domain in full, completed from reference TRBV5-1 and TRBJ1-4, reads KAGVTQTPRYLIKTRGQQVTLSCSPISGHRSVSWYQQTPGQGLQFLFEYFSETQRNKGNFPGRFSGRQFSNSRSEMNVSTLELGDSALYLCASSFNTGTAIVKLFFGSGTQLSVL.

The chain is built from TRBV20-1 and TRBJ2-3; 7 bases align to TRBD2. CDR1 is DFQATT and CDR2 is SNEGSKA in the germline V gene (reference sequence). Trimming took 4 bases from V and 0 from J; bases not matched to a gene: 4. The length of the CDR3 is 14 residues. This CDR3 reads CSAIWDYSTDTQYF. CDR3 in DNA: TGCAGTGCTATATGGGACTACAGCACAGATACGCAGTATTTT.

V is TRBV27 and J is TRBJ2-7, with 8 nucleotides matching TRBD2. There are 13 residues in the CDR3. Germline assignment: CDR1 MNHEY and CDR2 SMNVEV (reference sequence). J gave up 4 bases and V 3 bases, and 2 bases lay outside the gene matches. The CDR3 here is CASSFQREYEQYF. CDR3 coding DNA: TGTGCCAGCAGTTTCCAGCGGGAGTACGAGCAGTACTTC.

This clonotype showed up many times. The J gene is TRBJ2-4, the V gene TRBV10-3; D may match TRBD1 or TRBD2 (5 bases each). V was clipped by 3 bases and J by 5 bases, with 11 bases between them. The length of the CDR3 is 14 residues. CDR1 is ENHRY and CDR2 is SYGVKD in the germline V gene. The CDR3: CAISERGKENIQYF. The CDR3 DNA reads TGTGCCATCAGTGAACGGGGCAAGGAAAACATTCAGTACTTC.

The sample holds a few counts of this clonotype. V and J are TRBV11-2 and TRBJ2-7, with 14 nucleotides matching TRBD2. The CDR3 contains 15 residues. Germline values: CDR1 SGHAT, CDR2 FQNNGV. V lost 11 bases, J lost 6 bases, and 12 bases stayed unmatched. CDR3 coding DNA: TGTGCCGGCGGGGGACTAGCGGGAGCTTTAGGCGAGCAGTACTTC. This gives the protein CAGGGLAGALGEQYF.

The V and J genes are TRBV28 and TRBJ2-3; 7 positions match TRBD1. CDR1 and CDR2 from the germline V gene are MDHEN and SYDVKM. With V trimmed by 5 bases and J by 5 bases, 10 bases remained unmatched. The CDR3 has 15 residues. The DNA for the CDR3 is TGTGCCAGCAGTCTCCCGGGGACAGAACGAGATACGCAGTATTTT. Protein product: CASSLPGTERDTQYF.

The table lists this clonotype with a few counts. This chain links TRBV7-2 with TRBJ2-7; D possibly matches TRBD1 or TRBD2 (5 bases each). The CDR3 has 14 residues. Germline V gene lookup returns CDR1 SGHTA and CDR2 FQGNSA. Trimming stripped 5 bases from V and 0 bases from J, with 11 bases between. CDR3 coding DNA: TGTGCCAGCAGCCCCGGGGCGGTCTCCTACGAGCAGTACTTC. This encodes CASSPGAVSYEQYF.

The rearrangement uses TRBV28 and TRBJ2-5, with D perhaps TRBD2 (7 bases). V was shortened by 2 bases and J by 1 base, with 11 bases between the two germline ends. The germline V gene encodes CDR1 MDHEN and CDR2 SYDVKM. The CDR3 has 15 amino acids. The CDR3 region has the DNA TGTGCCAGCAGTTTAGCGGGGGCCCTCCAAGAGACCCAGTACTTC. The encoded protein is CASSLAGALQETQYF.

J is TRBJ2-7 and V is TRBV7-2, with 8 nucleotides matching TRBD2. CDR3 length: 14 amino acids. The V gene end was trimmed by 6 bases and the J gene end by 3 bases; junction bases not matched to a gene: 7. Looked up from germline, CDR1 is SGHTA and CDR2 is FQGNSA. CDR3 DNA: TGTGCCAGCAGTTCAGCGGGAGAGTTCTACGAGCAGTACTTC. This translates into CASSSAGEFYEQYF.

This clonotype was seen more than once but under ten times. The chain recombines TRBV15 with TRBJ2-6; tentatively, D is TRBD1 (7 bases). Germline CDR1 is LNHNV and CDR2 is YYDKDF (reference sequence). Trimming removed 11 bases at V and 4 bases at J, with 27 bases between. The CDR3 sequence is 18 residues long. The CDR3 region has the DNA TGTGCCTCCCAGACTAGACAGGGACGATCCGGAGGGGCCAACGTCCTGACTTTC. Protein product: CASQTRQGRSGGANVLTF.

The V call is TRBV5-1, the J call TRBJ2-3, with no clear D. Germline V gene data show CDR1 as SGHRS and CDR2 as YFSETQ. The CDR3 covers 14 residues. Trimming shortened V by 1 base and J by 5 bases, and 11 bases separated the two germline ends. CDR3 coding DNA: TGCGCCAGCAGCTTGTCGATCGGTCGAGATACGCAGTATTTT. Its translation: CASSLSIGRDTQYF.

This clonotype was counted between two and nine times. CDR3 amino acids: CATSDLAGGGFKGTQYF. For the CDR3, the DNA is TGTGCCACCAGTGATTTGGCAGGGGGCGGATTCAAGGGGACGCAGTATTTT. The rearrangement uses TRBV24-1 and TRBJ2-3; 8 bases are a match to TRBD1. This CDR3 region has 17 residues. Germline loops: CDR1 KGHDR, CDR2 SFDVKD. V gave up 0 bases and J gave up 9 bases; unmatched junction bases: 13.

The chain has TRBV16 and TRBJ1-5; the D is unclear. V lost 5 bases to trimming and J lost 5 bases, with 16 bases between them. Germline-derived CDR1 and CDR2 are KGHSY and FQNENV. This CDR3 contains 15 residues. The CDR3 spells CASSILRVRDQPQHF. In DNA form, the CDR3 reads TGTGCCAGCAGCATCCTGAGGGTTAGGGATCAGCCCCAGCATTTT.

V gene TRBV25-1 combines with J gene TRBJ1-4; the D gene is possibly TRBD1 (6 bases). V shed 4 bases and J shed 6 bases, with 18 bases lying between them. The germline CDR1 and CDR2 sequences are MGHDK and SYGVNS. The length of the CDR3 is 16 residues. DNA for the CDR3: TGTGCCAGCAGTGGGCCTGGTGGGGGCAAGGATGAAAAACTGTTTTTT. It is translated as CASSGPGGGKDEKLFF. Full variable domain (rest looked up from reference TRBV25-1 and TRBJ1-4): EADIYQTPRYLVIGTGKKITLECSQTMGHDKMYWYQQDPGMELHLIHYSYGVNSTEKGDLSSESTVSRIRTEHFPLTLESARPSHTSQYLCASSGPGGGKDEKLFFGSGTQLSVL.

The chain links TRBV27 to TRBJ2-4; 7 bases agree with TRBD1. The DNA matches TRBJ2-7 better at its end, which makes the J call doubtful. The CDR3 is 15 amino acids. CDR1 is MNHEY, CDR2 SMNVEV, per germline (reference sequence). CDR3 loop: CASSSYRDSSYEQYF. The CDR3 DNA is TGTGCCAGCAGTTCATACCGGGACAGCTCCTACGAGCAGTACTTC.

Concerning this clonotype: Germline is not matched at one junction end, which may reflect a read error. The gene calls are TRBV25-1 and TRBJ2-5; TRBD1 aligns across 9 bases. The CDR3 covers 15 residues. Germline lookup yields CDR1 MGHDK and CDR2 SYGVNS. CDR3 nucleotides: TGTGCCAGCGGTGATCAACAGGGGGCGGTGGAGACCCAGTACTTC. Translation: CASGDQQGAVETQYF. Combining the CDR3 with reference TRBV25-1 and TRBJ2-5 gives the whole variable domain EADIYQTPRYLVIGTGKKITLECSQTMGHDKMYWYQQDPGMELHLIHYSYGVNSTEKGDLSSESTVSRIRTEHFPLTLESARPSHTSQYLCASGDQQGAVETQYFGPGTRLLVL.

In its sample, this clonotype was seen a few times. The rearrangement joins TRBV29-1 to TRBJ2-6, with D hard to call. The germline CDR1 and CDR2 sequences are SQVTM and ANQGSEA. V lost 4 bases and J 2 bases, leaving 6 bases between the germline ends. The CDR3 is made up of 13 amino acids. The CDR3 region is CSVAFTGANVLTF. Here the CDR3 DNA reads TGCAGCGTTGCTTTCACTGGGGCCAACGTCCTGACTTTC. Full variable domain (remainder filled in from reference TRBV29-1 and TRBJ2-6): SAVISQKPSRDICQRGTSLTIQCQVDSQVTMMFWYRQQPGQSLTLIATANQGSEATYESGFVIDKFPISRPNLTFSTLTVSNMSPEDSSIYLCSVAFTGANVLTFGAGSRLTVL.

A few counts support this clonotype. The chain is built from TRBV6-1 and TRBJ2-4; the match to TRBD1 covers 7 bases. With V trimmed by 6 bases and J by 0 bases, 11 bases remained unmatched. CDR3 length: 17 residues. From germline, CDR1 is MNHNS and CDR2 SASEGT. The CDR3 nucleotides read TGTGCCAGCAGATCTACAAGACAGGGTCAAGCCAAAAACATTCAGTACTTC. Its translation is CASRSTRQGQAKNIQYF.

This clonotype was recorded once. In DNA, the CDR3 is TGCGCCAGCAGCTTGGAGGACGGAGGCTACACCTTC. Translated: CASSLEDGGYTF. The chain uses TRBV5-1 and TRBJ1-2; D is unresolved. CDR3 length: 12 residues. V was clipped by 0 bases and J by 8 bases, with 8 bases between them. Looked up from germline, CDR1 is SGHRS and CDR2 is YFSETQ. Combining the CDR3 with reference TRBV5-1 and TRBJ1-2 gives the whole variable domain KAGVTQTPRYLIKTRGQQVTLSCSPISGHRSVSWYQQTPGQGLQFLFEYFSETQRNKGNFPGRFSGRQFSNSRSEMNVSTLELGDSALYLCASSLEDGGYTFGSGTRLTVV.

V usage is TRBV7-2 and J usage is TRBJ2-1; 12 bases align to TRBD2. J gave up 2 bases and V 5 bases, and 16 bases lay outside the gene matches. Per the germline V gene, CDR1 is SGHTA and CDR2 is FQGNSA. This CDR3 spans 20 amino acids. In DNA form, the CDR3 reads TGTGCCAGCAGCCCCTCGCGGACTAGCGGGGTGCCCGGGGCCTACAATGAGCAGTTCTTC. Translation: CASSPSRTSGVPGAYNEQFF. Based on the CDR3 plus reference TRBV7-2 and TRBJ2-1, the full variable domain is GAGVSQSPSNKVTEKGKDVELRCDPISGHTALYWYRQSLGQGLEFLIYFQGNSAPDKSGLPSDRFSAERTGGSVSTLTIQRTQQEDSAVYLCASSPSRTSGVPGAYNEQFFGPGTRLTVL.

This clonotype was counted a single time. The chain has TRBV7-2 and TRBJ2-5; 7 nucleotides agree with TRBD2. The CDR3 spans 15 residues. With V trimmed by 3 bases and J by 4 bases, 8 bases remained unmatched. Per germline, CDR1 SGHTA and CDR2 FQGNSA. Here the CDR3 DNA reads TGTGCCAGCAGCTTGGCAAGCGGGGTTGTAGAGACCCAGTACTTC. Its translation: CASSLASGVVETQYF.

This clonotype was counted only a few times. This sequence joins TRBV20-1 and TRBJ2-1; TRBD1 agrees at 9 bases. J gave up 9 bases and V 3 bases, and 18 bases lay outside the gene matches. Germline V gene sequence: CDR1 DFQATT, CDR2 SNEGSKA (reference sequence). The CDR3 sequence is 17 residues long. The CDR3 spells CSARGVIGDRVLGEQFF. The CDR3 DNA is TGCAGTGCTAGGGGTGTAATTGGGGACAGGGTTCTGGGTGAGCAGTTCTTC.